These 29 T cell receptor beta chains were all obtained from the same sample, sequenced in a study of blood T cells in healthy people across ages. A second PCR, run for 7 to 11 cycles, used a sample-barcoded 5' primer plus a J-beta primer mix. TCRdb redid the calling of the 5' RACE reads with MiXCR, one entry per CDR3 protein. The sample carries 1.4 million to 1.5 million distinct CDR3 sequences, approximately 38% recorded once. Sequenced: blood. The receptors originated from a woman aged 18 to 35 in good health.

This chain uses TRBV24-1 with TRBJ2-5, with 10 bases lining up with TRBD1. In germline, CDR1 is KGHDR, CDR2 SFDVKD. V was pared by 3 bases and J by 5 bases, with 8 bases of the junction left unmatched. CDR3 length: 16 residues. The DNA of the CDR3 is TGTGCCACCAGTGATGCGGGACAGGGGATTGGGGAGACCCAGTACTTC. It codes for CATSDAGQGIGETQYF.

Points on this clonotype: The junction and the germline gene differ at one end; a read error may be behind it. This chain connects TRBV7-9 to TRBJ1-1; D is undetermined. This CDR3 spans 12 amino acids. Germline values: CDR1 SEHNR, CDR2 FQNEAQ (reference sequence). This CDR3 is CASSLPQFEASF. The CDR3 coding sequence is TGTGCCAGCAGCTTACCCCAGTTTGAAGCTTCCTTT.

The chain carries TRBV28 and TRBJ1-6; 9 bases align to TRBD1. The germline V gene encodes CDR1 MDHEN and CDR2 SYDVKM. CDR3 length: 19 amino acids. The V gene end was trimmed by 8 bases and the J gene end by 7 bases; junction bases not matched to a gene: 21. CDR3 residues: CASSGTGPARASINSPLHF. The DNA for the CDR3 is TGTGCCAGCTCGGGGACAGGGCCCGCCCGGGCATCCATAAATTCACCCCTCCACTTT.

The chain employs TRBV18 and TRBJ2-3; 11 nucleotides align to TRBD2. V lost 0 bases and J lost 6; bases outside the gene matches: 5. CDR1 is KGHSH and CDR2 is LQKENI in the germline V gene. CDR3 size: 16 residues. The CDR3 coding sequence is TGTGCCAGCTCACCACCGGCTAGCGGGGGGTTCGATACGCAGTATTTT. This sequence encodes CASSPPASGGFDTQYF. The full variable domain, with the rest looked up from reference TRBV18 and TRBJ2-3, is NAGVMQNPRHLVRRRGQEARLRCSPMKGHSHVYWYRQLPEEGLKFMVYLQKENIIDESGMPKERFSAEFPKEGPSILRIQQVVRGDSAAYFCASSPPASGGFDTQYFGPGTRLTVL.

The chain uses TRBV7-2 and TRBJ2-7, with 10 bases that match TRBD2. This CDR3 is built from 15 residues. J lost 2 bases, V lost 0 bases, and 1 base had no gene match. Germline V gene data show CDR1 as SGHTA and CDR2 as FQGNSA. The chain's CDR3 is CASSLALAGAYEQYF. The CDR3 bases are TGTGCCAGCAGCTTAGCCCTAGCGGGAGCCTACGAGCAGTACTTC.

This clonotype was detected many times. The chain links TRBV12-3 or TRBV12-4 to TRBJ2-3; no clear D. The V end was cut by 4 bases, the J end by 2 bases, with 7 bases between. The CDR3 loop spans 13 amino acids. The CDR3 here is CASSSRYTDTQYF. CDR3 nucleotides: TGTGCCAGCAGTTCCAGGTACACAGATACGCAGTATTTT.

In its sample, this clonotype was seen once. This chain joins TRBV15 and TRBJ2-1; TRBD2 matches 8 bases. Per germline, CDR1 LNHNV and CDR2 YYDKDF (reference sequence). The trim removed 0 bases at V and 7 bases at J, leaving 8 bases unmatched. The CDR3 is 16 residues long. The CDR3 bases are TGTGCCACCAGCAGAGAGGATAGCGGGAAGGGAAATGAGCAGTTCTTC. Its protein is CATSREDSGKGNEQFF.

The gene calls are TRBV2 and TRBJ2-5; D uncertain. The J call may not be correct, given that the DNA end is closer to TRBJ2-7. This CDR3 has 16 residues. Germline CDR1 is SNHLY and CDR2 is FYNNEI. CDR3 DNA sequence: TGTGCCAGCAGTCGGATTGAGTATAGGTTCACCTACGAGCAGTACTTC. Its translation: CASSRIEYRFTYEQYF.

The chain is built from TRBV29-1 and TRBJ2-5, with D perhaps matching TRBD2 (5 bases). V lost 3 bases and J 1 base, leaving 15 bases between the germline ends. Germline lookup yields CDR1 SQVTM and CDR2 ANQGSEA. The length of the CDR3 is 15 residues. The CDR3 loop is CSVDEQRRTQETQYF. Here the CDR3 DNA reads TGCAGCGTTGATGAGCAGCGGCGAACCCAAGAGACCCAGTACTTC.

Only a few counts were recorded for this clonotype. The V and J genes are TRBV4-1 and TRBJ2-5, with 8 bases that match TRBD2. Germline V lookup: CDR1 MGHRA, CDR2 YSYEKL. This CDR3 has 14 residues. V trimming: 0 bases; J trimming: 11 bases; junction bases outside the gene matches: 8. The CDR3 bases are TGCGCCAGCAGCCAAGATTGGGGGACTAGGGAGCAGTACTTC. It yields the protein CASSQDWGTREQYF.

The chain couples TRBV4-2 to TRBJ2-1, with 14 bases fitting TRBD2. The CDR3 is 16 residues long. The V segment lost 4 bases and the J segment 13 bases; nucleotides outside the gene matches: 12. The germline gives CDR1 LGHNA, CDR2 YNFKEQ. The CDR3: CASSPGTSGSWETQFF. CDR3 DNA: TGTGCCAGCAGCCCAGGGACTAGCGGGAGTTGGGAGACCCAGTTCTTC.

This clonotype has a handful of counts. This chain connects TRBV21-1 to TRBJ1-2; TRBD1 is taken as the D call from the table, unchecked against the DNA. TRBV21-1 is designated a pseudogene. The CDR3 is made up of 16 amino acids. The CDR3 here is CASSKELRGWGYGYTF. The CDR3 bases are TGTGCCAGCAGCAAAGAATTAAGGGGGTGGGGCTATGGCTACACCTTC.

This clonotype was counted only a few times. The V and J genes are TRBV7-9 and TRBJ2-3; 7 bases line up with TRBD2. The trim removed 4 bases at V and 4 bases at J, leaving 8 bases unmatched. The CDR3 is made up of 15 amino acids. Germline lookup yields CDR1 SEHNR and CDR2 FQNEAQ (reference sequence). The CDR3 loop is CASSSTAGAPDTQYF. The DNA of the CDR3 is TGTGCCAGCAGCTCTACCGCGGGAGCCCCAGATACGCAGTATTTT.

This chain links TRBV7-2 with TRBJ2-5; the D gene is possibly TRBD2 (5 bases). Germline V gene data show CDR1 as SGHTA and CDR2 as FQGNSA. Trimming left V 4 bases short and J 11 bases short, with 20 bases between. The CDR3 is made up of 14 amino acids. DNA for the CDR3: TGTGCCAGCAGCTATAGTGAGGGAGCTTGGGAGCAGTACTTC. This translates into CASSYSEGAWEQYF.

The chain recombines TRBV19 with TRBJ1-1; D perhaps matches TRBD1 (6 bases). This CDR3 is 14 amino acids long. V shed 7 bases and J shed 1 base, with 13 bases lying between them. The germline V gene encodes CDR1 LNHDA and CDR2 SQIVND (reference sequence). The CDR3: CASTPTGANTEAFF. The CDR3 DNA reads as TGTGCCAGTACCCCGACAGGAGCGAACACTGAAGCTTTCTTT.

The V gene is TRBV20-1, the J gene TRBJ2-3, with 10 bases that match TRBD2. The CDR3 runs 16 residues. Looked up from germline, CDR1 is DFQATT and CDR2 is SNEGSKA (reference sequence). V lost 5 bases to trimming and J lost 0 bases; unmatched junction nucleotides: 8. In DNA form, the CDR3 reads TGCAGTGCTCACCTAGCGGGGGCCCGTAGCACAGATACGCAGTATTTT. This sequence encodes CSAHLAGARSTDTQYF.

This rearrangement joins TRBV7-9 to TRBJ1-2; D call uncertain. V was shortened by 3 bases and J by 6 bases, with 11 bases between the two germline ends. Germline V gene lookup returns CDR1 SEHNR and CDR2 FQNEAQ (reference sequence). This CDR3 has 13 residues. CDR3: CASSFLGSDGYTF. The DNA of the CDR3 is TGTGCCAGCAGCTTTTTGGGGTCAGATGGCTACACCTTC.

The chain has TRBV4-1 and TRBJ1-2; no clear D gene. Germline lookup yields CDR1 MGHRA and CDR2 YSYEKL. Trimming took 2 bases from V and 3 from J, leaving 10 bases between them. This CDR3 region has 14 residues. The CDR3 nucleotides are TGCGCCAGCAGCCAATCCCGACGGCACTATGGCTACACCTTC. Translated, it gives CASSQSRRHYGYTF.

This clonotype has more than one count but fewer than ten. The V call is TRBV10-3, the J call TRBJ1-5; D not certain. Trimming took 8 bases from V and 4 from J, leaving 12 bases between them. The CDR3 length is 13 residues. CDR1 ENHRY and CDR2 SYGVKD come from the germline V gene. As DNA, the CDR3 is TGTGCCATCCGACCGAACGAAAATCAGCCCCAGCATTTT. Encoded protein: CAIRPNENQPQHF.

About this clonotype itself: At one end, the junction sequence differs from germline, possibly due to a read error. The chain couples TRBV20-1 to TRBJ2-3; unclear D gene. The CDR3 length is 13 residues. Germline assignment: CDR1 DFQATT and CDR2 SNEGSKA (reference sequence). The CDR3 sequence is CSSRRQSTDTQYF. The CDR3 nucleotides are TGCAGTTCTAGACGTCAGAGCACAGATACGCAGTATTTT.

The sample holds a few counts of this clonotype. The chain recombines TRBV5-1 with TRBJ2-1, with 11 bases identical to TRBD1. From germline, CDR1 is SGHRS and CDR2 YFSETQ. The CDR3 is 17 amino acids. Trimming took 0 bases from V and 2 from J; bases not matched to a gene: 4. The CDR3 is CASSLAGDRGTYNEQFF. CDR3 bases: TGCGCCAGCAGCTTGGCCGGGGACAGGGGGACCTACAATGAGCAGTTCTTC.

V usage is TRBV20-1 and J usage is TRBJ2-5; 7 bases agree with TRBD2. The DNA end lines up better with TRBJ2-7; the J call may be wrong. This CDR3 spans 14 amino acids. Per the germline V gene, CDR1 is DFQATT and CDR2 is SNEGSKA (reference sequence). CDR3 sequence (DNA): TGCAGTGCTAGACCGAGGGAGGGGACCCGCGAGCAGTACTTC. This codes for CSARPREGTREQYF.

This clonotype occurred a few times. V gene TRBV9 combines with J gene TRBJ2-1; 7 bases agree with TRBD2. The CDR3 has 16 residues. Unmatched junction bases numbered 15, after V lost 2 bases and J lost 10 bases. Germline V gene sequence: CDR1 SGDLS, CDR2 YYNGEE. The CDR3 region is CASSVGSGDLGWEQFF. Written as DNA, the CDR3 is TGTGCCAGCAGCGTCGGCAGCGGGGACCTGGGCTGGGAGCAGTTCTTC.

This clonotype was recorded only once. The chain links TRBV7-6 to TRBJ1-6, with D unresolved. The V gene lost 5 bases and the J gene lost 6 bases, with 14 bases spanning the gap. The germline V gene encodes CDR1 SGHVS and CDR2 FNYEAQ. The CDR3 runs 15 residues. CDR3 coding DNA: TGTGCCAGCAGCCCTGCCCTGGGAATTAATTCACCCCTCCACTTT. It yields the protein CASSPALGINSPLHF.

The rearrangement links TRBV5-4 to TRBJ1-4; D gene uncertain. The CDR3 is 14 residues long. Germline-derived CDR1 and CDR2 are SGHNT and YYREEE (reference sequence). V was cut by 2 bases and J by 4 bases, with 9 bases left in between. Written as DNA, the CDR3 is TGTGCCAGCAGCTTTGGCCAGAATAATGAAAAACTGTTTTTT. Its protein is CASSFGQNNEKLFF.

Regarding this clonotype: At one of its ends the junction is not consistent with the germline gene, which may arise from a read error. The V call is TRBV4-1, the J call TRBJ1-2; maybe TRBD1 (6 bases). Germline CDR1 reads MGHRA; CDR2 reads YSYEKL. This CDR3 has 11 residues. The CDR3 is CASSLNGGCTF. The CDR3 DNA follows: TGCGCCAGCAGCCTAAATGGGGGCTGCACCTTC.

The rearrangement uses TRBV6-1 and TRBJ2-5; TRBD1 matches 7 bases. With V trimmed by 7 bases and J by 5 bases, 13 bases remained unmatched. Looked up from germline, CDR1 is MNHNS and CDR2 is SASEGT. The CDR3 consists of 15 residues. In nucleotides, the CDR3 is TGTGCCAGCACCATGGACAGGACGGTGGGGGAGACCCAGTACTTC. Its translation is CASTMDRTVGETQYF.

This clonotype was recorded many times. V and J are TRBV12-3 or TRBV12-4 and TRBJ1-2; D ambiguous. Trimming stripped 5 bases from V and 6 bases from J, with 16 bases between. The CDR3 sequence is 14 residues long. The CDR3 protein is CASSPEGLLDGYTF. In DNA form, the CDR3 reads TGTGCCAGCAGTCCCGAAGGACTGCTAGATGGCTACACCTTC.

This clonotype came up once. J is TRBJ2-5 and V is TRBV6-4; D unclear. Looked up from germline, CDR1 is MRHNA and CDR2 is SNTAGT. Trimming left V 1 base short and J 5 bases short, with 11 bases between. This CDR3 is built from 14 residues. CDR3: CASSDFPFMETQYF. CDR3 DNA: TGTGCCAGCAGTGACTTCCCGTTTATGGAGACCCAGTACTTC.